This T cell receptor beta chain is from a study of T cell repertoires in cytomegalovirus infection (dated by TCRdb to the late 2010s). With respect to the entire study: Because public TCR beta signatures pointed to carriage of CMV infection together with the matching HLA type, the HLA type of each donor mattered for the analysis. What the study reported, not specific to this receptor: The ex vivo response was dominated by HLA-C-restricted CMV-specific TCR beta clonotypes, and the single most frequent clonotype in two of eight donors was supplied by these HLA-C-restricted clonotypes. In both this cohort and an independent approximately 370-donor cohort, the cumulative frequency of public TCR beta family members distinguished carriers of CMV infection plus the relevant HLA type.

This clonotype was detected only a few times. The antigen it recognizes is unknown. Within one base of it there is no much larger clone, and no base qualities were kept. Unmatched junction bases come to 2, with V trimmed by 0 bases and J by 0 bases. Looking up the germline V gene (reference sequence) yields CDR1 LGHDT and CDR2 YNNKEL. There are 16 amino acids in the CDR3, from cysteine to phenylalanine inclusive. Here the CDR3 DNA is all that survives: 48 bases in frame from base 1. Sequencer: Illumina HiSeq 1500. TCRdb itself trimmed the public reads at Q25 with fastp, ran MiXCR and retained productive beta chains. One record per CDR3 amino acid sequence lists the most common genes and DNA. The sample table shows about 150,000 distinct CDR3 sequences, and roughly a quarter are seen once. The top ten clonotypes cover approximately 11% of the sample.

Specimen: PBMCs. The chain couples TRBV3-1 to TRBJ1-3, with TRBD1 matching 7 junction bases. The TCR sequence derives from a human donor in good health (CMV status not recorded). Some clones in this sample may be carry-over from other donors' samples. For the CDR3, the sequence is CASSQESGGSGNTIYF. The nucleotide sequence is TGTGCCAGCAGCCAAGAATCAGGGGGCTCTGGAAACACCATATATTTT.